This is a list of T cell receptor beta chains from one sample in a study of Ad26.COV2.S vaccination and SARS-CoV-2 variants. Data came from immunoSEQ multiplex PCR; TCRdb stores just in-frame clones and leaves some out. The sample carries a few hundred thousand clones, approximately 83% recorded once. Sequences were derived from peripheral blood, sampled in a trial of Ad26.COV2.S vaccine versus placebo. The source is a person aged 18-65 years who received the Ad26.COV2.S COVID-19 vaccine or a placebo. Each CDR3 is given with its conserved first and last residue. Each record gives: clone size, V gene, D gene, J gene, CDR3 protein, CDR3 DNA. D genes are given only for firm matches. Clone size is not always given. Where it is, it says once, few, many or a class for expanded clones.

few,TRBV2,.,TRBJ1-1,CASSWENTEAFF,TGTGCCAGCAGTTGGGAGAACACTGAAGCTTTCTTT
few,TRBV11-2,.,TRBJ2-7,CASSFDRTYEQYF,TGTGCCAGCAGCTTTGACAGAACCTACGAGCAGTACTTC
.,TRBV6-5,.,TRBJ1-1,CASSFSGPNTEAFF,TGTGCCAGCAGTTTCTCGGGGCCGAACACTGAAGCTTTCTTT
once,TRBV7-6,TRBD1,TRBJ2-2,CASRPGTGGTGELFF,TGTGCCAGCAGGCCCGGGACAGGGGGCACCGGGGAGCTGTTTTTT
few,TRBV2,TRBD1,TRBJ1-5,CASRGDRAPQHF,TGTGCCAGCAGGGGGGACAGGGCCCCCCAGCATTTT
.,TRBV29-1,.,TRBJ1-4,CSVAVHGLVHEKLFF,TGCAGCGTCGCGGTTCACGGGCTAGTTCATGAAAAACTGTTTTTT
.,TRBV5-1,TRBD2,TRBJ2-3,CASSAGRASTDTQYF,TGCGCCAGCAGCGCCGGGAGGGCTAGCACAGATACGCAGTATTTT
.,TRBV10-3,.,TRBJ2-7,CAISEGGKSSYEQYF,TGTGCCATCAGTGAAGGGGGTAAAAGCTCCTACGAGCAGTACTTC
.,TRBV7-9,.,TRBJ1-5,CASSDSSRNQPQHF,TGTGCCAGCAGCGATTCATCCCGCAATCAGCCCCAGCATTTT
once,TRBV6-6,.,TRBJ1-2,CASSPSYGYTF,TGTGCCAGCAGTCCCTCATATGGCTACACCTTC
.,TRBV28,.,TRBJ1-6,CASSSPGTDYEPLHF,TGTGCCAGCAGTTCCCCCGGGACCGATTATGAGCCCCTCCACTTT
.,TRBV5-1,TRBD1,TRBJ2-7,CASSPDRDEQYF,TGCGCCAGCAGCCCCGACAGGGACGAGCAGTACTTC
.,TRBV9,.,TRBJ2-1,CASSVAGAYNEQFF,TGTGCCAGCAGCGTAGCGGGTGCCTACAATGAGCAGTTCTTC
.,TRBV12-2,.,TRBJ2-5,CASRLGVMRQETQYF,TGTGCAAGTCGCTTAGGGGTGATGAGGCAAGAGACCCAGTACTTC
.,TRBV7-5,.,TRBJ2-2,CARSWPRSARVNTGELFF,TGTGCCAGAAGCTGGCCCCGGTCCGCCCGGGTGAACACCGGGGAGCTGTTTTTT
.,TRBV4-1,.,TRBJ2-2,CASTAGPNTGELFF,TGCGCCAGCACGGCAGGGCCGAACACCGGGGAGCTGTTTTTT
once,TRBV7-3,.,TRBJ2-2,CASSLIPTNTGELFF,TGTGCCAGCAGCTTAATACCGACGAACACCGGGGAGCTGTTTTTT
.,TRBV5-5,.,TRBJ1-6,CASSPGGGTGYNSPLHF,TGTGCCAGCAGTCCCGGAGGGGGTACTGGCTATAATTCACCCCTCCACTTT
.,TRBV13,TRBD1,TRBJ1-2,CASSYGDRAYGYTF,TGTGCCAGCAGCTATGGGGACAGGGCTTATGGCTACACCTTC
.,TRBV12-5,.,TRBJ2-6,CASGQLRDGEYLANVLTF,TGTGCTAGTGGCCAACTCCGGGACGGGGAATATTTGGCCAACGTCCTGACTTTC